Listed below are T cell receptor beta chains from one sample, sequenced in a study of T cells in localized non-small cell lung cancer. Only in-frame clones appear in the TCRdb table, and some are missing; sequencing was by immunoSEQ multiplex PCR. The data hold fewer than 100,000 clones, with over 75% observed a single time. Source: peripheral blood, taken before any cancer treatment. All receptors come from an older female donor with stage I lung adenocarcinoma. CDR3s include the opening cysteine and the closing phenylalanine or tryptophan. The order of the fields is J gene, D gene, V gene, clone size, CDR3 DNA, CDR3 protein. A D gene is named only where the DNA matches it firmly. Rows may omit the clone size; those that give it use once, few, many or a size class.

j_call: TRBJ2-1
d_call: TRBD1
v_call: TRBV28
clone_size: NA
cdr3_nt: TGTGCCAGCAGTCCAGGGACAGGGGGCCTGGCGGGGCTGTACAATGAGCAGTTCTTC
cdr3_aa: CASSPGTGGLAGLYNEQFF

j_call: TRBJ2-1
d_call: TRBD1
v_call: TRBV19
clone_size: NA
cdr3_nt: TGTGCCAGTAGTACTGAGGGGGCGGCCTACAATGAGCAGTTCTTC
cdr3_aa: CASSTEGAAYNEQFF

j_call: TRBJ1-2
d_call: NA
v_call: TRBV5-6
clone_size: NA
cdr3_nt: TGTGCCAGCAGGGACAGTTTTCACTATGGCTACACCTTC
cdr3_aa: CASRDSFHYGYTF

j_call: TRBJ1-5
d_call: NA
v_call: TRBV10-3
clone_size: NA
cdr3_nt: TGTGCCATCAGTGAGAGTCAGGGGAATTTTCAGCCCCAGCATTTT
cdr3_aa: CAISESQGNFQPQHF

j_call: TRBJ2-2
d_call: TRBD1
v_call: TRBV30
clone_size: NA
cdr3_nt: TGTGCCTGGAGTGGGACAGGGTGGAGTACCGGGGAGCTGTTTTTT
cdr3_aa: CAWSGTGWSTGELFF

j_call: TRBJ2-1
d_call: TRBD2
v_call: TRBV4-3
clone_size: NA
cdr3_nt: TGCGCCAGCAGCCAAACCGGGACTAGCGGGGGGCATAATGAGCAGTTCTTC
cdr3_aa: CASSQTGTSGGHNEQFF

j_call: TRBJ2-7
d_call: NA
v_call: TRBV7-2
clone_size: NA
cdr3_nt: TGTGCCAGCAGCTTAGTATACGAGCAGTACTTC
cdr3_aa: CASSLVYEQYF

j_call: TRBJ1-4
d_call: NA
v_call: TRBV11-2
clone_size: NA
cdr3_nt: TGTGCCAGCAGCTTAGTTCTGGGCAGTCGATCGGGAAAACTGTTTTTT
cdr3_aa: CASSLVLGSRSGKLFF

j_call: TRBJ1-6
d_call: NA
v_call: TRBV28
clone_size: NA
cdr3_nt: TGTGCCAGCAGTACTGAAAGGCCAGGGTCACCCCTCCACTTT
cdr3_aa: CASSTERPGSPLHF

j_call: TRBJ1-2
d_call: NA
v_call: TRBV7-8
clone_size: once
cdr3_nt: TGTGCCAGCACCCCCCCCCTCCGGGCGACTAACTATGGCTACACCTTC
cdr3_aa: CASTPPLRATNYGYTF

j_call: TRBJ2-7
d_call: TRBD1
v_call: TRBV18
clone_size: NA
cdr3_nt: TGTGCCAGCTCACCCTCGGGACAGACCTACGAGCAGTACTTC
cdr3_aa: CASSPSGQTYEQYF

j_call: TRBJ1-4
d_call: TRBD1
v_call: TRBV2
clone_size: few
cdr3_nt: TGTGCCAGCAACCCGGGACAGGGAGGTGAAAAACTGTTTTTT
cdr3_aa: CASNPGQGGEKLFF

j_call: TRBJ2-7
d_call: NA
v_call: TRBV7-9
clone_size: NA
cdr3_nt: TGTGCCAGCAGCCTTAGCGGTTTGACCTACGAGCAGTACTTC
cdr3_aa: CASSLSGLTYEQYF

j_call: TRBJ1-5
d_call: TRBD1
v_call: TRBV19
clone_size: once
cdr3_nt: TGTGCCAGTAGCGGGACAGGGGGTATCAATCAGCCCCAGCATTTT
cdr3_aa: CASSGTGGINQPQHF

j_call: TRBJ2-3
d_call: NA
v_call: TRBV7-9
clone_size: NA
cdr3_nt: TGTGCCAGCAGCTTAGGGCTAGACAGCTACACAGATACGCAGTATTTT
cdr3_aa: CASSLGLDSYTDTQYF

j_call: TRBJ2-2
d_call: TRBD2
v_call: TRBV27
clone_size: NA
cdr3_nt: TGTGCCAGCAGTCCTCTAACTAGCGGGGCTGTTAGGGAGCTGTTTTTT
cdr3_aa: CASSPLTSGAVRELFF

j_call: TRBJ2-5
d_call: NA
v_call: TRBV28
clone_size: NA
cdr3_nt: TGTGCCAGCAGCCCCTTAGGGGTACAAGAGACCCAGTACTTC
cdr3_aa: CASSPLGVQETQYF

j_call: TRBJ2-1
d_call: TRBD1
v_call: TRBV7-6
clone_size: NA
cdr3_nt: TGTGCCAGCAGTCGACAGGGCCACAATGAGCAGTTCTTC
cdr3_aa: CASSRQGHNEQFF

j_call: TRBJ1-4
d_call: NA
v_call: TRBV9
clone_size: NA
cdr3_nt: TGTGCCAGCAGCCCGGGGGGAACTAATGAAAAACTGTTTTTT
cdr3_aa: CASSPGGTNEKLFF

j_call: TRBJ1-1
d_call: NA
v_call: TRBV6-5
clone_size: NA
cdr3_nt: TGTGCCAGCAGTTACGATAGCCCCTCGCGGACTGAAGCTTTCTTT
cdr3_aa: CASSYDSPSRTEAFF

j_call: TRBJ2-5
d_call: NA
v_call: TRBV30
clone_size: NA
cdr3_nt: TGTGCCTGGAGTGTAAACAGTCAAGAGACCCAGTACTTC
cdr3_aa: CAWSVNSQETQYF

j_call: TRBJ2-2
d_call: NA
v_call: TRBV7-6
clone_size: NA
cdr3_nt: TGTGCCAGCAGCTTAAGTAGGGGCTTCACCGGGGAGCTGTTTTTT
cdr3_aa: CASSLSRGFTGELFF

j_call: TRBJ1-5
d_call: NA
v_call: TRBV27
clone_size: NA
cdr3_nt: TGTGCCAGCAGTTTCGGCCAGGTCAGTGGCAATCAGCCCCAGCATTTT
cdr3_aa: CASSFGQVSGNQPQHF

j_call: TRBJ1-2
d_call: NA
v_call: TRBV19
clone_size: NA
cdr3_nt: TGTGCCAGTAGTTCCCGACTGGCAGGGCCCTCAACCTATGGCTACACCTTC
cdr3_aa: CASSSRLAGPSTYGYTF

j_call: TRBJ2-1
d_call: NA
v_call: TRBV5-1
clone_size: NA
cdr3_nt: TGCGCCAGCAGCTTAGGGGGACCACCCTACAATGAGCAGTTCTTC
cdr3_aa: CASSLGGPPYNEQFF

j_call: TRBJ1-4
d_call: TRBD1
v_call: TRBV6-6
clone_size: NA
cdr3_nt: TGTGCCAGCAGAGCCCGGGACAGGGGATGGGAAAAACTGTTTTTT
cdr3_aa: CASRARDRGWEKLFF

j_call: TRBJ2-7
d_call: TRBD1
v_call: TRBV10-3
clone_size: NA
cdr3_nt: TGTGCCATCAGGACAGCGACAGGGCTCCACGAGCAGTACTTC
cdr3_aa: CAIRTATGLHEQYF

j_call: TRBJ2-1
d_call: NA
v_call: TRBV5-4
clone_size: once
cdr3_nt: TGTGCCAGCAGCCCTTGGCCATTCGGTGACAATGAGCAGTTCTTC
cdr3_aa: CASSPWPFGDNEQFF

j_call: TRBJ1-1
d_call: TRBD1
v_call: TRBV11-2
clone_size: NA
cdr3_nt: TGTGCCAGCAGCCTCATGACAGGGAGGGACACTGAAGCTTTCTTT
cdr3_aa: CASSLMTGRDTEAFF

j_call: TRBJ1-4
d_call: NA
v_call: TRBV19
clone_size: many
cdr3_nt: TGTGCCAGTACCGGGGCCCTGAATGAAAAACTGTTTTTT
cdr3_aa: CASTGALNEKLFF

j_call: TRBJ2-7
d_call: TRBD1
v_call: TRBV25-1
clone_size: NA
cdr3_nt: TGTGCCAGCAGTCCTCCCGGGACAGGGAAGGGGCAGTACTTC
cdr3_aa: CASSPPGTGKGQYF

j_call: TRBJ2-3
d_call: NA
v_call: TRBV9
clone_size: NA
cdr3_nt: TGTGCCAGCAGCGTAGCAATCGAAGATACGCAGTATTTT
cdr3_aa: CASSVAIEDTQYF